This T cell receptor (beta chain) stems from a study of control samples from healthy donors and cancer patients. Germline V gives CDR1 SGHRS, CDR2 YFSETQ. Trimming cost V 5 bases and J 0 bases; bases outside gene matches: 11. This CDR3 spans 16 amino acids. Only in-frame clones appear in the TCRdb table, and some are missing; sequencing was by immunoSEQ multiplex PCR. The sample lists 150,000 to 200,000 clones, about 87% seen once, with around 12% in the top ten. The sequence was collected from a man between 25 and 39 years old in good health. The V and J genes are TRBV5-1 and TRBJ2-7; 7 bases line up with TRBD2. The sequenced sample was blood. DNA of the CDR3: TGCGCCAGCAGGGGGGGGTTCGTCGAGAGCTCCTACGAGCAGTACTTC. Its protein product is CASRGGFVESSYEQYF.